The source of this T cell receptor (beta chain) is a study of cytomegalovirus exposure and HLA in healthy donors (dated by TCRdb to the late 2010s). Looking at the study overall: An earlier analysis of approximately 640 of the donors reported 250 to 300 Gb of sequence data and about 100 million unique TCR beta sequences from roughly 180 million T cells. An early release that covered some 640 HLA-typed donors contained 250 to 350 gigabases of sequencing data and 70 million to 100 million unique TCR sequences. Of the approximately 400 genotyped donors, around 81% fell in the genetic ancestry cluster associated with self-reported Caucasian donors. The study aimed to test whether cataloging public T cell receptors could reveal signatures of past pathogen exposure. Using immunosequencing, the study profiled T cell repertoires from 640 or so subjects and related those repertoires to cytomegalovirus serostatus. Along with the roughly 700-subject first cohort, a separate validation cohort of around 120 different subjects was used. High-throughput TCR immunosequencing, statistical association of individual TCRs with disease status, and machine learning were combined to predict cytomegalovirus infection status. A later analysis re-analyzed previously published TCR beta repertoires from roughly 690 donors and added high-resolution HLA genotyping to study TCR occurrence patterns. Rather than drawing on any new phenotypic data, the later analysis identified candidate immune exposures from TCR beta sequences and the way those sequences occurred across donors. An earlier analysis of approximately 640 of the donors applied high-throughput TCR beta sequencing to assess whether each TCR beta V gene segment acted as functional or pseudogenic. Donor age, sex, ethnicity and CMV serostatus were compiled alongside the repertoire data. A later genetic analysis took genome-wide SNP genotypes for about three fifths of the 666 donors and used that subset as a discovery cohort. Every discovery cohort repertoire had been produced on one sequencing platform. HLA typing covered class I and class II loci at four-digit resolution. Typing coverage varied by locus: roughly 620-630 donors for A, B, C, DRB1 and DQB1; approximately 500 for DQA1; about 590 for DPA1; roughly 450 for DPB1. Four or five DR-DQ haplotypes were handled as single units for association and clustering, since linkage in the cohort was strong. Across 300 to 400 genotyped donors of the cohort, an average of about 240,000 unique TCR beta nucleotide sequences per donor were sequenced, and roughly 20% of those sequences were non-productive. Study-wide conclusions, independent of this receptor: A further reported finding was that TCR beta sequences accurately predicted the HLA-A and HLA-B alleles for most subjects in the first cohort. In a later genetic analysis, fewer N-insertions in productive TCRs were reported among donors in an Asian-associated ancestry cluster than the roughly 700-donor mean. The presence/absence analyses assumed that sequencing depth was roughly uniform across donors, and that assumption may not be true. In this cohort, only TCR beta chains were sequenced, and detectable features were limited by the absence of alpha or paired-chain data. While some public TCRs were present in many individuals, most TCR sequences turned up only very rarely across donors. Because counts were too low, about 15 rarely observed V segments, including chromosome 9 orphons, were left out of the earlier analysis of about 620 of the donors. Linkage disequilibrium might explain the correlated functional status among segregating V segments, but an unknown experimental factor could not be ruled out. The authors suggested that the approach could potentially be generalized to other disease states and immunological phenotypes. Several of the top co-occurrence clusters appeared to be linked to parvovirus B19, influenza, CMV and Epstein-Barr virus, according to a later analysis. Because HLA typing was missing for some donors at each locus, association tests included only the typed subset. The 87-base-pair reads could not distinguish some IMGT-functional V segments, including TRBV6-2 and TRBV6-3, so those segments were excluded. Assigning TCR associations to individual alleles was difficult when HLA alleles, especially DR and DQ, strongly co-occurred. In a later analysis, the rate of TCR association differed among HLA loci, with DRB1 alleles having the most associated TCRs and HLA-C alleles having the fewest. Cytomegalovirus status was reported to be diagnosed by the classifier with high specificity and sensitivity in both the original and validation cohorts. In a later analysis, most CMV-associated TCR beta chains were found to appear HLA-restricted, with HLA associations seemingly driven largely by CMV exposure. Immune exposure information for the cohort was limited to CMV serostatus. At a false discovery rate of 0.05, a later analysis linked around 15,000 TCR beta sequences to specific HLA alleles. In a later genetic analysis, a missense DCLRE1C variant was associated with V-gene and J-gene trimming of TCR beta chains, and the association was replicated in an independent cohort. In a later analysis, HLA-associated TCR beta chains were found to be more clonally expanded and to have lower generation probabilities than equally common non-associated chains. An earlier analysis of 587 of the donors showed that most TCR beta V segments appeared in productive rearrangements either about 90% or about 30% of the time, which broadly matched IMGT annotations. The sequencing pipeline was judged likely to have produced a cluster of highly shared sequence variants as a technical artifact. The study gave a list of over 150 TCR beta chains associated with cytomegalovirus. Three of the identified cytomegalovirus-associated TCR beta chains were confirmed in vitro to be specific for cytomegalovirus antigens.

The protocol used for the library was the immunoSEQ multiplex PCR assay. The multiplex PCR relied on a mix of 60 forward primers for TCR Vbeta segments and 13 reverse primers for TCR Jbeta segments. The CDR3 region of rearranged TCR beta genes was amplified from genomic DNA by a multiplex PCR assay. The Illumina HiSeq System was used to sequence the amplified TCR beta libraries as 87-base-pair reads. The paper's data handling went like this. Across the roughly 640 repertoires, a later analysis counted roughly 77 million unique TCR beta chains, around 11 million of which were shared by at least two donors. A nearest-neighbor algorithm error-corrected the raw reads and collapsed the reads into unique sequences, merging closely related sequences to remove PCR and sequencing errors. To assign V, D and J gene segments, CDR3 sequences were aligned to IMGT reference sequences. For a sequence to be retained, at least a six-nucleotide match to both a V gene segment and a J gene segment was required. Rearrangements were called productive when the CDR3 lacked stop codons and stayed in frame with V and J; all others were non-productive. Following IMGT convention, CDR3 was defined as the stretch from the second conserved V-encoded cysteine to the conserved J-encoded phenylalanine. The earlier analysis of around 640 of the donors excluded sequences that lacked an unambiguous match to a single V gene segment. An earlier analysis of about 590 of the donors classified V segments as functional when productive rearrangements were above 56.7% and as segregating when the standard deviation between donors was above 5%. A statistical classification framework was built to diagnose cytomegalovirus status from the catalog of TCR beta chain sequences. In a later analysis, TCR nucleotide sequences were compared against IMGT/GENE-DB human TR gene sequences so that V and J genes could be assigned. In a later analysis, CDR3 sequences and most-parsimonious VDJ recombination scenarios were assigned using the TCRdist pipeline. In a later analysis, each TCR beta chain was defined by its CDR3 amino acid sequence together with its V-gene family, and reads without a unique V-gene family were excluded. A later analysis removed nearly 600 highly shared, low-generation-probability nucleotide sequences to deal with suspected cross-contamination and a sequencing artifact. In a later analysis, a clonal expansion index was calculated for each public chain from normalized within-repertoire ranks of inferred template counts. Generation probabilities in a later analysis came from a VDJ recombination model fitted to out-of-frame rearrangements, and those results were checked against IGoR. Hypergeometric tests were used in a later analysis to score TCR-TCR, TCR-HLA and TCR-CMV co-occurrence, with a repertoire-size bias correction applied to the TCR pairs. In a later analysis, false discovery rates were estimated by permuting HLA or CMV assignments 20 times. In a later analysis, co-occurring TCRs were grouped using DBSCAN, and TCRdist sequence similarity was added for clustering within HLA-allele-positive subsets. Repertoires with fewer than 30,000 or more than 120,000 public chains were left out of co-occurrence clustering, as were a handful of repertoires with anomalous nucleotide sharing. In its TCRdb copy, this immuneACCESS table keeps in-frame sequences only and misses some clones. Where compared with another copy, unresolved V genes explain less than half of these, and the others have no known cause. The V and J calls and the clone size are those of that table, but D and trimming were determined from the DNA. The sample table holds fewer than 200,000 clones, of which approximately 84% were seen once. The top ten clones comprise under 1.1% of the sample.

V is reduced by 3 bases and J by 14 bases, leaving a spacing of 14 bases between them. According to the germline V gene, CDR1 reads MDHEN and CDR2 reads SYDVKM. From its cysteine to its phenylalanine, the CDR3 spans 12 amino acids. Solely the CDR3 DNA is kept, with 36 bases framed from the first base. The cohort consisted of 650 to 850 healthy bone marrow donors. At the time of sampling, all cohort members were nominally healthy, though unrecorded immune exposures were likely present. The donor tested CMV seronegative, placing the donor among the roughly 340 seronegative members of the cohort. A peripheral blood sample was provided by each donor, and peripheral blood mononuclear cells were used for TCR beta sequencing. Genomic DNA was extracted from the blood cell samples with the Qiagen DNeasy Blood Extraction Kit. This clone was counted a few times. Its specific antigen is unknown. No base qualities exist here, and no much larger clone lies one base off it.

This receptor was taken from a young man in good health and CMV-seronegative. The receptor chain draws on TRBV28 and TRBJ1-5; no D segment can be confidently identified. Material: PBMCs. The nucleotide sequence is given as TGTGCCAGCAGTTTCCCTGGCGGAATAGAGCATTTT. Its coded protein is CASSFPGGIEHF.